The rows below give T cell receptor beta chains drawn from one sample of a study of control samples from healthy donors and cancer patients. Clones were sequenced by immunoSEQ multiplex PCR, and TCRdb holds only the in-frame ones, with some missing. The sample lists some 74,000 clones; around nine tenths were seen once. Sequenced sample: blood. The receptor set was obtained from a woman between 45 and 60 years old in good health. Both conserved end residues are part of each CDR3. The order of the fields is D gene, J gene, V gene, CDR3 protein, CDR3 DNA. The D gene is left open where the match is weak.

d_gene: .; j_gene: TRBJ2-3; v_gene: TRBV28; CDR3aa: CASTESADTQYF; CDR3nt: TGTGCCAGCACCGAGTCGGCAGATACGCAGTATTTT
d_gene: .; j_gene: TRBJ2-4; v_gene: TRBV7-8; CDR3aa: CASSLASAGSKNIQYF; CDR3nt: TGTGCCAGCAGCTTAGCCAGTGCTGGGTCCAAAAACATTCAGTACTTC
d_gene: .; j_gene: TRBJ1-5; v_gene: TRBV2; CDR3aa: CASSEASGFGQPQHF; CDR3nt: TGTGCCAGCAGTGAAGCGAGCGGGTTTGGTCAGCCCCAGCATTTT
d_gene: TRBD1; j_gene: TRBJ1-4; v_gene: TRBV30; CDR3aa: CAWSFGQGVNEKLFF; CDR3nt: TGTGCCTGGAGTTTTGGACAGGGGGTTAATGAAAAACTGTTTTTT
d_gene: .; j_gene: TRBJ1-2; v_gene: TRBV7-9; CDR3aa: CASSFISGYTF; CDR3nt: TGTGCCAGCAGCTTTATCTCCGGCTACACCTTC
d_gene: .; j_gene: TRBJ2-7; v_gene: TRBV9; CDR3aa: CASSVAPGDFYEQYF; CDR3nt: TGTGCCAGCAGCGTAGCCCCAGGGGACTTCTACGAGCAGTACTTC
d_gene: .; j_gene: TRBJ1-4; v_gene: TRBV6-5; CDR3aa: CASSYSLMREKLFF; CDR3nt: TGTGCCAGCAGTTACTCACTGATGAGGGAAAAACTGTTTTTT
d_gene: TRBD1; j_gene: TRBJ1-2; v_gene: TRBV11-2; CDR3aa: CASSPADRGLYGYTF; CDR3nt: TGTGCCAGCAGCCCGGCGGACAGGGGCCTCTATGGCTACACCTTC
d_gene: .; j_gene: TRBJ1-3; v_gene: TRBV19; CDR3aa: CASSIGKSGNTIYF; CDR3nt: TGTGCCAGTAGTATAGGGAAATCTGGAAACACCATATATTTT
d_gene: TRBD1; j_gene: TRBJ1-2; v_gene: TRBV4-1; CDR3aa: CASSQEGQGEIYGYTF; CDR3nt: TGCGCCAGCAGCCAAGAGGGACAGGGGGAGATATATGGCTACACCTTC
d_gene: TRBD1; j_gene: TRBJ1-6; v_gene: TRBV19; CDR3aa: CASSTSGTGNNSPLHF; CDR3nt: TGTGCCAGTAGTACTTCGGGGACAGGGAACAATTCACCCCTCCACTTT
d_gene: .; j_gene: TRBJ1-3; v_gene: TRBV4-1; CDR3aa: CASSQESGYGNTIYF; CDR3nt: TGCGCCAGCAGCCAAGAGTCGGGATACGGAAACACCATATATTTT
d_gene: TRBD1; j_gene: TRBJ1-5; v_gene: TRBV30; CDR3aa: CAWSGTGSLHQPQHF; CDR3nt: TGTGCCTGGAGCGGGACAGGTTCCCTCCATCAGCCCCAGCATTTT
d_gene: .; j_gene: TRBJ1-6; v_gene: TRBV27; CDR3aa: CASRPTSRVGYNSPLHF; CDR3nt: TGTGCCAGCAGGCCTACTTCCAGGGTCGGGTATAATTCACCCCTCCACTTT
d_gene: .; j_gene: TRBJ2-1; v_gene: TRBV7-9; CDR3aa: CASSINRDPDNEQFF; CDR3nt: TGTGCCAGCAGCATCAACCGGGACCCCGACAATGAGCAGTTCTTC